The rows below give T cell receptor beta chains drawn from one sample of a study of OX40 agonist ivuxolimab in advanced cancers. The repertoire was sequenced with immunoSEQ multiplex PCR; TCRdb's copy has only in-frame clones and lacks some. The table has under 70,000 clones, approximately 86% seen once. The material was CD4+ or CD8+ T cells sorted from blood, obtained in a trial of the OX40 agonist ivuxolimab. Receptors originate from an adult with an advanced solid tumor such as melanoma, head and neck, liver or kidney cancer. Each CDR3 is given with its conserved first and last residue. A D gene is named only where the DNA matches it firmly. Some rows mark clone size as missing; the rest say once, few, many or name a class of expanded clone.

V	J	D	size	DNA	CDR3
TRBV6-5	TRBJ1-1	NA	NA	TGTGCCAGCAGTTTAGTGAGCGGGACTGAAGCTTTCTTT	CASSLVSGTEAFF
TRBV15	TRBJ1-2	TRBD1	NA	TGTGCCACCGGGGAGGGGGCAGTGACCTATGGCTACACCTTC	CATGEGAVTYGYTF
TRBV5-6	TRBJ2-2	NA	NA	TGTGCCAGCAGCCCACAGGGGAGGGACACCGGGGAGCTGTTTTTT	CASSPQGRDTGELFF
TRBV7-8	TRBJ2-7	NA	NA	TGTGCCAGCAGGGGCAGGGGCCCCTACGAGCAGTACTTC	CASRGRGPYEQYF
TRBV5-5	TRBJ2-2	TRBD2	NA	TGTGCCAGCAGCTTGTATAGTAGCGGGGTCGGCGGGGAGCTGTTTTTT	CASSLYSSGVGGELFF
TRBV27	TRBJ2-7	NA	NA	TGTGCCAGCAGTCCCCTTCGGGCAGGGACCTACGAGCAGTACTTC	CASSPLRAGTYEQYF
TRBV15	TRBJ1-5	NA	NA	TGTGCCACCAGCAGAGGGTTCCCTGAGGGGCAGCCCCAGCATTTT	CATSRGFPEGQPQHF
TRBV15	TRBJ2-1	NA	NA	TGTGCCACCAGCAGAGATACGGCCGCGAAGTCCTACAATGAGCAGTTCTTC	CATSRDTAAKSYNEQFF
TRBV7-6	TRBJ2-2	NA	NA	TGTGCCAGCAGCTTGGGGGGGCAGAACACCGGGGAGCTGTTTTTT	CASSLGGQNTGELFF
TRBV19	TRBJ1-1	NA	NA	TGTGCCAGTAGTATAGTAGGGGGACGGGGCACTGAAGCTTTCTTT	CASSIVGGRGTEAFF
TRBV5-6	TRBJ2-5	NA	NA	TGTGCCAGCAGCTTGGCGGATGAAGAGACCCAGTACTTC	CASSLADEETQYF
TRBV2	TRBJ2-5	NA	NA	TGTGCCAGCAGTGAGTTGACAGGCCAAGAGACCCAGTACTTC	CASSELTGQETQYF
TRBV9	TRBJ1-3	TRBD1	NA	TGTGCCAGCAGCCCCCGACAGGGACCTTACTCTGGAAACACCATATATTTT	CASSPRQGPYSGNTIYF
TRBV7-6	TRBJ2-2	NA	NA	TGTGCCAGCAGCTTAGCTGACACCGGGGAGCTGTTTTTT	CASSLADTGELFF
TRBV28	TRBJ1-1	NA	NA	TGTGCCAGCAGCCCGTTCCACACTGAAGCTTTCTTT	CASSPFHTEAFF
TRBV4-1	TRBJ1-1	TRBD1	once	TGCGCCAGCAGCCTAGCAACACAGGGGTCCACTGAAGCTTTCTTT	CASSLATQGSTEAFF
TRBV7-2	TRBJ1-4	NA	NA	TGTGCCAGCAGCCCGTTAGGGACGGCTAATGAAAAACTGTTTTTT	CASSPLGTANEKLFF
TRBV5-1	TRBJ2-3	NA	NA	TGCGCCAGCAGCCCGGACAGCCCTTTTTCAGATACGCAGTATTTT	CASSPDSPFSDTQYF
TRBV6-5	TRBJ2-5	NA	NA	TGTGCCAGCAGTTACAGGGGGACCCAGTACTTC	CASSYRGTQYF
TRBV6-5	TRBJ1-1	NA	NA	TGTGCCAGCAGTGAAGGTCATCTGAACACTGAAGCTTTCTTT	CASSEGHLNTEAFF
TRBV5-1	TRBJ2-1	NA	NA	TGCGCCAGCAGCTTGAGGGGGGCCCTCAATGAGCAGTTCTTC	CASSLRGALNEQFF
TRBV11-2	TRBJ2-5	TRBD1	NA	TGTGCCAGCAGCTTAGGGACAGGGGGACAAGAGACCCAGTACTTC	CASSLGTGGQETQYF
TRBV18	TRBJ2-7	TRBD1	NA	TGTGCCAGCTCACCCGGGACAGGGGGATCCTACGAGCAGTACTTC	CASSPGTGGSYEQYF
TRBV9	TRBJ1-1	NA	NA	TGTGCCAGCAGCCCCCGGAGCAGCACTGAAGCTTTCTTT	CASSPRSSTEAFF
TRBV5-6	TRBJ2-7	TRBD1	NA	TGTGCCAGCAGCTTGGTCGGGACAGGGGCCTACGAGCAGTACTTC	CASSLVGTGAYEQYF
TRBV7-3	TRBJ2-5	NA	NA	TGTGCCAGCAGCTTAACTGCCTACCCCCAAGAGACCCAGTACTTC	CASSLTAYPQETQYF
TRBV2	TRBJ2-7	NA	few	TGTGCCAGCAGGCACAGGGTCGCCCCCTACGAGCAGTACTTC	CASRHRVAPYEQYF
TRBV5-1	TRBJ2-5	NA	NA	TGCGCCAGCAGCTTGGCCGGCGAAGGGGTGGGGACCCAGTACTTC	CASSLAGEGVGTQYF
TRBV2	TRBJ1-5	TRBD1	NA	TGTGCCAGCAGTGACCCCGGGACAGGGTTCAATCAGCCCCAGCATTTT	CASSDPGTGFNQPQHF
TRBV9	TRBJ1-5	NA	NA	TGTGCCAGCAGCGTAACATTGCCCCAGCATTTT	CASSVTLPQHF
TRBV11-2	TRBJ2-2	TRBD1	NA	TGTGCCAGCAGCCCCTCGCCGGGACAGGGTTCCGGGGAGCTGTTTTTT	CASSPSPGQGSGELFF
TRBV9	TRBJ2-3	NA	NA	TGTGCCAGCAGCGTAGGGCTAGTGGGGCTATCTAGCACAGATACGCAGTATTTT	CASSVGLVGLSSTDTQYF
TRBV2	TRBJ1-2	TRBD1	NA	TGTGCCAGCAGTGAAGGGCCAGGGGGAACCCGTAACTATGGCTACACCTTC	CASSEGPGGTRNYGYTF